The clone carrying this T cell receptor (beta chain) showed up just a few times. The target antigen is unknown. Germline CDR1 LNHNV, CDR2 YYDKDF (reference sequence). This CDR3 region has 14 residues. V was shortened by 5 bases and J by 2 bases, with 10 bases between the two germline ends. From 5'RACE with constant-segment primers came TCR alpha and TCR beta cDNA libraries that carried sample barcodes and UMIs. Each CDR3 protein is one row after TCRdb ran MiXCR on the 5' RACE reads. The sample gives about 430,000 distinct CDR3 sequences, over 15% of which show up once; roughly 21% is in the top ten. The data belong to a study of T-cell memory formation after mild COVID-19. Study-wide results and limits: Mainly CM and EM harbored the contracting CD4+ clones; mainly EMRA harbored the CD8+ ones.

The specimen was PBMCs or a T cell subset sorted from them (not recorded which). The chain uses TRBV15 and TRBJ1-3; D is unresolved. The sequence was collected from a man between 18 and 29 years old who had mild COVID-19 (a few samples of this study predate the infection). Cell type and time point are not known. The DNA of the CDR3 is TGTGCCACCAGCCTCGAAAGGGCTGGAAACACCATATATTTT. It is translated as CATSLERAGNTIYF.